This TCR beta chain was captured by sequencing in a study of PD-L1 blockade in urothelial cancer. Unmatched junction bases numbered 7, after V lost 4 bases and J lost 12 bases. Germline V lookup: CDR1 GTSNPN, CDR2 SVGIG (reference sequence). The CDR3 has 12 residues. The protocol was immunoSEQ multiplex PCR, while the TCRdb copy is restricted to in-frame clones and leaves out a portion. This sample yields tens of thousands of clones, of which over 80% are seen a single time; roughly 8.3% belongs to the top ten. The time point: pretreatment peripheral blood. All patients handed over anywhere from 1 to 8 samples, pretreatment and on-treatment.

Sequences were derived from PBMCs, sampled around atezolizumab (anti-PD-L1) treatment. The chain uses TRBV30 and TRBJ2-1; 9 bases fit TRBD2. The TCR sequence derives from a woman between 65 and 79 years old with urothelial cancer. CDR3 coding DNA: TGTGCCTGGAAAGGAGCGGGAGGCTTGCAGTTCTTC. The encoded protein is CAWKGAGGLQFF. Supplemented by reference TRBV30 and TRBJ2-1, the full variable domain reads SQTIHQWPATLVQPVGSPLSLECTVEGTSNPNLYWYRQAAGRGLQLLFYSVGIGQISSEVPQNLSASRPQDRQFILSSKKLLLSDSGFYLCAWKGAGGLQFFGPGTRLTVL.